The entry below gives a single T cell receptor (beta chain) sequence along with its context. This sample was included in a study of technical replicates of blood from several donors. Some clones are missing from TCRdb's copy, which holds only in-frame ones; the method was immunoSEQ multiplex PCR. The sample holds some 74,000 clones, roughly 90% seen once. The sample taken for sequencing was T cells isolated from PBMCs. The TCR was taken from a human donor in good health.

CDR3 sequence: CASSLVRETEAFF. CDR3 coding DNA: TGTGCCAGCAGCTTAGTCAGGGAAACTGAAGCTTTCTTT. The chain is built from TRBV11-2 and TRBJ1-1, with a possible D match to TRBD1 (5 bases). The CDR3 runs 13 residues. With 1 base removed from V and 5 bases from J, the gap between germline ends came to 8 bases. The V gene's germline CDR1 is SGHAT and CDR2 FQNNGV.